This TCR beta chain was captured in a study of OX40 agonist ivuxolimab in advanced cancers. Study details: Dosing consisted of intravenous ivuxolimab at 0.01 to 10 mg/kg every 2 weeks. Age averaged about 60 years (range roughly 23 to 90), and roughly 80% were male.

Method: immunoSEQ multiplex PCR; TCRdb's copy keeps in-frame clones and lacks some. The sample lists fewer than 90,000 clones, 70% to 90% seen once, with 0.76% in the top ten. The sequence came from an adult with an advanced solid tumor such as melanoma, head and neck, liver or kidney cancer. The material sequenced was CD4+ or CD8+ T cells sorted from blood, taken in a trial of the OX40 agonist ivuxolimab.

The CDR3 here is CASSPPVIVAGRLYNEQFF. As DNA, the CDR3 is TGTGCCAGCTCACCACCGGTTATAGTAGCGGGACGCCTCTACAATGAGCAGTTCTTC. J is TRBJ2-1 and V is TRBV18; 8 bases align to TRBD2. J was trimmed by 3 bases and V by 0 bases; bases with no gene match: 13. Germline V gene sequence: CDR1 KGHSH, CDR2 LQKENI. The CDR3 is made up of 19 amino acids.